This T cell receptor beta chain was found in a study of CD8 T cells in ankylosing spondylitis (dated by TCRdb to between 2016 and 2019). With respect to the entire study: The study profiled T cell receptor beta repertoires in healthy donors and ankylosing spondylitis patients to find disease-linked TCR variants. Peripheral blood was sampled, and synovial fluid was also collected from ankylosing spondylitis patients. The whole study cohort included 85 to 120 healthy donors and 25 ankylosing spondylitis patients. Findings and caveats that apply to the study as a whole: The disease-linked clones were reported to be significantly enriched in matched synovial fluid samples from ankylosing spondylitis patients. In peripheral blood, the disease-linked clones were found at relatively low frequencies and had a CD8+ phenotype. Blood from ankylosing spondylitis patients appeared to be characterized by a TCR beta motif composed of eight highly homologous amino acid variants. Some motif variants were previously reported in synovial fluid and blood of reactive arthritis patients, suggesting common disease-initiation mechanisms.

Notes on this clonotype: Its antigen specificity is not known. Base qualities are missing; no much larger clone stands one base away.

Instrument used: Illumina HiSeq 2500. TCR beta libraries were prepared by quantitative 5'-RACE with molecular barcodes. Processing in the source paper ran as follows. To identify disease-linked TCR variants, a new computational method was used, one built on a probabilistic model of VDJ rearrangement. Through fastp at Q25 and MiXCR, TCRdb rebuilt clones from the public reads, retaining in-frame beta chains. One record per CDR3 amino acid sequence lists the most common genes and DNA. TCRdb's processing, not the authors', yielded these V and J calls. The sample table contains approximately 540,000 distinct CDR3 sequences; only one count was recorded for over 9.5% of them. Of the sample, about 6.5% falls within the top ten clones. From its cysteine to its phenylalanine, the CDR3 spans 14 amino acids. Only the CDR3 DNA stays, 42 bases, in frame from base 1. Trimming removed 1 base from V and 4 bases from J, leaving 10 bases between the germline ends. CDR1 and CDR2, per the germline V gene (reference sequence), are SEHNR and FQNEAQ.

The sequenced material came from blood, either unsorted or a sorted T cell fraction (not recorded which). The TCR was taken from a male donor with ankylosing spondylitis. The chain was built from TRBV7-9 and TRBJ1-1; tentative D gene TRBD1, with 6 bases matching. The DNA sequence is as follows: TGTGCCAGCAGCTTAGAGGGGGGAAGCACTGAAGCTTTCTTT. Translated, it reads CASSLEGGSTEAFF.